This is a list of T cell receptor beta chains from one sample in a study of shared clonotypes between healthy human individuals. Produced via immunoSEQ multiplex PCR; TCRdb's table is partial and in-frame only. This sample carries around 650,000 clones, roughly 95% of them seen once, and the ten largest clones take 0.11%. The sequenced sample consisted of naive CD8+ T cells sorted from blood. The receptors originated from a woman aged 25 to 39 in good health. The CDR3 runs from the conserved cysteine through the conserved F or W. A D gene is named only where the DNA matches it firmly. Rows give clone size only sometimes, using once, few, many, or a class for an expanded clone.

V	size	D	J	CDR3	DNA
TRBV15	NA	NA	TRBJ2-5	CATSRSRGEGLETQYF	TGTGCCACCAGCAGATCTCGTGGAGAAGGGTTAGAGACCCAGTACTTC
TRBV14	NA	TRBD2	TRBJ2-3	CASSKGLATSTDTQYF	TGTGCCAGCAGCAAAGGACTAGCGACTAGCACAGATACGCAGTATTTT
TRBV25-1	once	NA	TRBJ2-2	CASTPGPAGELFF	TGTGCCAGCACGCCTGGGCCCGCCGGGGAGCTGTTTTTT
TRBV28	NA	TRBD1	TRBJ2-5	CASSPGTDLQETQYF	TGTGCCAGCAGTCCTGGGACAGATCTCCAAGAGACCCAGTACTTC
TRBV7-2	NA	TRBD2	TRBJ2-1	CASTYWTSGTNEQFF	TGTGCCAGCACTTACTGGACTAGCGGGACTAATGAGCAGTTCTTC
TRBV28	NA	NA	TRBJ2-7	CASSLGPSYEQYF	TGTGCCAGCAGTTTAGGACCGTCCTACGAGCAGTACTTC
TRBV28	NA	NA	TRBJ2-7	CASSFTGGTYEQYF	TGTGCCAGCAGTTTCACGGGTGGAACCTACGAGCAGTACTTC
TRBV6-1	NA	NA	TRBJ2-7	CASSDFRGSPYEQYF	TGTGCCAGCAGTGATTTTAGAGGGAGCCCCTACGAGCAGTACTTC
TRBV2	NA	NA	TRBJ1-2	CALQWPYGYTF	TGTGCCTTACAATGGCCCTATGGCTACACCTTC
TRBV6-6	NA	TRBD1	TRBJ1-2	CASKHRDRGLYGYTF	TGTGCCAGCAAGCACCGGGACAGGGGGTTATATGGCTACACCTTC
TRBV2	NA	TRBD2	TRBJ2-1	CASSPWEGNEQFF	TGTGCCAGCAGTCCGTGGGAGGGTAATGAGCAGTTCTTC
TRBV27	NA	TRBD1	TRBJ2-1	CASSLRTGNNEQFF	TGTGCCAGCAGTTTGCGGACAGGGAACAATGAGCAGTTCTTC
TRBV28	NA	NA	TRBJ1-1	CASSFRLNTEAFF	TGTGCCAGCAGTTTTAGGTTGAACACTGAAGCTTTCTTT
TRBV10-1	NA	NA	TRBJ2-3	CASRASVSQADTQYF	TGCGCCAGCAGGGCTAGCGTATCCCAAGCAGATACGCAGTATTTT
TRBV5-8	NA	NA	TRBJ2-1	CASSLMNSNEQFF	TGTGCCAGCAGCTTGATGAATTCCAATGAGCAGTTCTTC
TRBV9	NA	NA	TRBJ1-1	CASSVASGSTEAFF	TGTGCCAGCAGCGTAGCTTCGGGGAGCACTGAAGCTTTCTTT
TRBV21-1	once	NA	TRBJ1-6	CASGRLKTSSYNSPLHF	TGTGCCAGCGGTAGACTGAAGACGAGCTCCTATAATTCACCCCTCCACTTT
TRBV28	NA	TRBD1	TRBJ2-6	CASSSPGDSSGANVLTF	TGTGCCAGCAGTTCCCCCGGGGACAGCTCTGGGGCCAACGTCCTGACTTTC
TRBV27	NA	NA	TRBJ1-4	CASSERGSNEKLFF	TGTGCCAGTTCAGAAAGGGGGTCTAATGAAAAACTGTTTTTT
TRBV4-1	NA	NA	TRBJ2-1	CASSLKALVYNEQFF	TGCGCCAGCAGCCTAAAGGCCCTCGTTTACAATGAGCAGTTCTTC
TRBV5-6	once	NA	TRBJ2-2	CASSLTGMSTGELFF	TGTGCCAGCAGCTTGACAGGGATGAGCACCGGGGAGCTGTTTTTT
TRBV5-6	NA	TRBD1	TRBJ1-1	CASSFEGQGFLGGAFF	TGTGCCAGCAGTTTCGAGGGACAGGGGTTCCTGGGAGGAGCTTTCTTT
TRBV28	NA	NA	TRBJ1-3	CASSFDLNARGNTIYF	TGTGCCAGCAGTTTTGATCTAAACGCGAGGGGAAACACCATATATTTT
TRBV9	NA	NA	TRBJ2-3	CASSVEEGIGSRGDTQYF	TGTGCCAGCAGCGTAGAGGAGGGAATAGGGTCCCGCGGAGATACGCAGTATTTT
TRBV7-9	NA	TRBD2	TRBJ2-3	CASSLFGRERFGDTQYF	TGTGCCAGCAGCTTATTCGGGCGGGAGAGGTTTGGAGATACGCAGTATTTT
TRBV7-9	NA	NA	TRBJ2-5	CASSSFEYREETQYF	TGTGCCAGCAGCTCGTTTGAGTACAGGGAAGAGACCCAGTACTTC
TRBV27	NA	NA	TRBJ1-4	CASRLGGSNEKLFF	TGTGCCAGCAGACTCGGGGGATCGAATGAAAAACTGTTTTTT
TRBV9	NA	TRBD2	TRBJ2-7	CASSNGLAGGSPPYEQYF	TGTGCCAGCAGCAATGGACTAGCGGGAGGCTCCCCCCCTTACGAGCAGTACTTC
TRBV7-9	NA	NA	TRBJ2-7	CASSSGGSAKPYEQYF	TGTGCCAGCAGCTCCGGCGGTAGTGCCAAACCCTACGAGCAGTACTTC
TRBV13	NA	TRBD1	TRBJ1-5	CASSLRGQNNQPQHF	TGTGCCAGCAGCTTGAGGGGGCAGAATAATCAGCCCCAGCATTTT
TRBV5-1	NA	TRBD1	TRBJ2-7	CASSLGQGVSYEQYF	TGCGCCAGCAGCTTGGGACAGGGGGTATCCTACGAGCAGTACTTC
TRBV28	NA	NA	TRBJ2-7	CASKQGGVYEQYF	TGTGCCAGCAAACAGGGAGGAGTCTACGAGCAGTACTTC
TRBV29-1	NA	TRBD2	TRBJ2-2	CSVTSGRAGTGELFF	TGCAGCGTTACTAGCGGGAGGGCCGGCACCGGGGAGCTGTTTTTT
TRBV5-6	NA	TRBD1	TRBJ2-3	CASSFRQGDSTDTQYF	TGTGCCAGCAGCTTCCGACAGGGTGATAGCACAGATACGCAGTATTTT
TRBV5-6	NA	NA	TRBJ2-1	CASSPVGSGEQFF	TGTGCCAGCAGCCCCGTAGGTAGCGGCGAGCAGTTCTTC
TRBV9	NA	TRBD2	TRBJ2-3	CASSVLGAGGSTDTQYF	TGTGCCAGCAGCGTGCTTGGAGCGGGAGGGAGCACAGATACGCAGTATTTT
TRBV14	NA	NA	TRBJ2-2	CASSQESPLNTGELFF	TGTGCCAGCAGCCAAGAGAGTCCTTTGAACACCGGGGAGCTGTTTTTT
TRBV4-1	NA	TRBD2	TRBJ2-3	CASSGRARFSDTQYF	TGCGCCAGCAGCGGGAGGGCCCGGTTTTCTGATACGCAGTATTTT
TRBV29-1	once	TRBD2	TRBJ2-3	CSVEGDIAGVTDTQYF	TGCAGCGTTGAAGGCGATATAGCGGGAGTCACAGATACGCAGTATTTT
TRBV28	NA	NA	TRBJ1-2	CASSVTGLYGYTF	TGTGCCAGCAGTGTGACAGGCCTCTATGGCTACACCTTC
TRBV6-5	NA	NA	TRBJ2-7	CASSYGTGEQYF	TGTGCCAGCAGTTACGGGACCGGGGAGCAGTACTTC
TRBV27	NA	NA	TRBJ2-6	CASSPGDLGANVLTF	TGTGCCAGCAGTCCAGGGGATCTGGGGGCCAACGTCCTGACTTTC
TRBV7-9	NA	NA	TRBJ1-1	CASSSDRLAAFF	TGTGCCAGCAGCTCCGACAGGTTGGCGGCTTTCTTT
TRBV5-6	NA	TRBD2	TRBJ2-2	CASSVTSGGNTGELFF	TGTGCCAGCAGCGTGACTAGCGGGGGAAACACCGGGGAGCTGTTTTTT
TRBV14	NA	NA	TRBJ2-7	CASSQGGWEQYF	TGTGCCAGCAGCCAAGGAGGGTGGGAGCAGTACTTC
TRBV4-1	NA	NA	TRBJ2-7	CASSQDNIYEQYF	TGCGCCAGCAGCCAAGATAACATCTACGAGCAGTACTTC
TRBV11-1	NA	NA	TRBJ2-3	CASSAEGVGTDTQYF	TGTGCCAGCAGCGCCGAGGGAGTGGGCACAGATACGCAGTATTTT
TRBV5-1	once	NA	TRBJ1-2	CASSADTYGYTF	TGCGCCAGCAGCGCCGACACCTATGGCTACACCTTC
TRBV5-6	NA	TRBD1	TRBJ2-7	CASSLRAGTGRYEQYF	TGTGCCAGCAGCTTGCGCGCGGGGACAGGGCGCTACGAGCAGTACTTC
TRBV30	NA	NA	TRBJ2-7	CAWAGYSAEQYF	TGTGCCTGGGCCGGGTACTCTGCCGAGCAGTACTTC
TRBV7-2	NA	TRBD2	TRBJ2-1	CASSLRAGGPASYNEQFF	TGTGCCAGCAGCTTAAGGGCGGGAGGGCCTGCCAGCTACAATGAGCAGTTCTTC
TRBV7-3	NA	NA	TRBJ2-7	CASSPYPSYEQYF	TGTGCCAGCAGCCCGTACCCTTCCTACGAGCAGTACTTC